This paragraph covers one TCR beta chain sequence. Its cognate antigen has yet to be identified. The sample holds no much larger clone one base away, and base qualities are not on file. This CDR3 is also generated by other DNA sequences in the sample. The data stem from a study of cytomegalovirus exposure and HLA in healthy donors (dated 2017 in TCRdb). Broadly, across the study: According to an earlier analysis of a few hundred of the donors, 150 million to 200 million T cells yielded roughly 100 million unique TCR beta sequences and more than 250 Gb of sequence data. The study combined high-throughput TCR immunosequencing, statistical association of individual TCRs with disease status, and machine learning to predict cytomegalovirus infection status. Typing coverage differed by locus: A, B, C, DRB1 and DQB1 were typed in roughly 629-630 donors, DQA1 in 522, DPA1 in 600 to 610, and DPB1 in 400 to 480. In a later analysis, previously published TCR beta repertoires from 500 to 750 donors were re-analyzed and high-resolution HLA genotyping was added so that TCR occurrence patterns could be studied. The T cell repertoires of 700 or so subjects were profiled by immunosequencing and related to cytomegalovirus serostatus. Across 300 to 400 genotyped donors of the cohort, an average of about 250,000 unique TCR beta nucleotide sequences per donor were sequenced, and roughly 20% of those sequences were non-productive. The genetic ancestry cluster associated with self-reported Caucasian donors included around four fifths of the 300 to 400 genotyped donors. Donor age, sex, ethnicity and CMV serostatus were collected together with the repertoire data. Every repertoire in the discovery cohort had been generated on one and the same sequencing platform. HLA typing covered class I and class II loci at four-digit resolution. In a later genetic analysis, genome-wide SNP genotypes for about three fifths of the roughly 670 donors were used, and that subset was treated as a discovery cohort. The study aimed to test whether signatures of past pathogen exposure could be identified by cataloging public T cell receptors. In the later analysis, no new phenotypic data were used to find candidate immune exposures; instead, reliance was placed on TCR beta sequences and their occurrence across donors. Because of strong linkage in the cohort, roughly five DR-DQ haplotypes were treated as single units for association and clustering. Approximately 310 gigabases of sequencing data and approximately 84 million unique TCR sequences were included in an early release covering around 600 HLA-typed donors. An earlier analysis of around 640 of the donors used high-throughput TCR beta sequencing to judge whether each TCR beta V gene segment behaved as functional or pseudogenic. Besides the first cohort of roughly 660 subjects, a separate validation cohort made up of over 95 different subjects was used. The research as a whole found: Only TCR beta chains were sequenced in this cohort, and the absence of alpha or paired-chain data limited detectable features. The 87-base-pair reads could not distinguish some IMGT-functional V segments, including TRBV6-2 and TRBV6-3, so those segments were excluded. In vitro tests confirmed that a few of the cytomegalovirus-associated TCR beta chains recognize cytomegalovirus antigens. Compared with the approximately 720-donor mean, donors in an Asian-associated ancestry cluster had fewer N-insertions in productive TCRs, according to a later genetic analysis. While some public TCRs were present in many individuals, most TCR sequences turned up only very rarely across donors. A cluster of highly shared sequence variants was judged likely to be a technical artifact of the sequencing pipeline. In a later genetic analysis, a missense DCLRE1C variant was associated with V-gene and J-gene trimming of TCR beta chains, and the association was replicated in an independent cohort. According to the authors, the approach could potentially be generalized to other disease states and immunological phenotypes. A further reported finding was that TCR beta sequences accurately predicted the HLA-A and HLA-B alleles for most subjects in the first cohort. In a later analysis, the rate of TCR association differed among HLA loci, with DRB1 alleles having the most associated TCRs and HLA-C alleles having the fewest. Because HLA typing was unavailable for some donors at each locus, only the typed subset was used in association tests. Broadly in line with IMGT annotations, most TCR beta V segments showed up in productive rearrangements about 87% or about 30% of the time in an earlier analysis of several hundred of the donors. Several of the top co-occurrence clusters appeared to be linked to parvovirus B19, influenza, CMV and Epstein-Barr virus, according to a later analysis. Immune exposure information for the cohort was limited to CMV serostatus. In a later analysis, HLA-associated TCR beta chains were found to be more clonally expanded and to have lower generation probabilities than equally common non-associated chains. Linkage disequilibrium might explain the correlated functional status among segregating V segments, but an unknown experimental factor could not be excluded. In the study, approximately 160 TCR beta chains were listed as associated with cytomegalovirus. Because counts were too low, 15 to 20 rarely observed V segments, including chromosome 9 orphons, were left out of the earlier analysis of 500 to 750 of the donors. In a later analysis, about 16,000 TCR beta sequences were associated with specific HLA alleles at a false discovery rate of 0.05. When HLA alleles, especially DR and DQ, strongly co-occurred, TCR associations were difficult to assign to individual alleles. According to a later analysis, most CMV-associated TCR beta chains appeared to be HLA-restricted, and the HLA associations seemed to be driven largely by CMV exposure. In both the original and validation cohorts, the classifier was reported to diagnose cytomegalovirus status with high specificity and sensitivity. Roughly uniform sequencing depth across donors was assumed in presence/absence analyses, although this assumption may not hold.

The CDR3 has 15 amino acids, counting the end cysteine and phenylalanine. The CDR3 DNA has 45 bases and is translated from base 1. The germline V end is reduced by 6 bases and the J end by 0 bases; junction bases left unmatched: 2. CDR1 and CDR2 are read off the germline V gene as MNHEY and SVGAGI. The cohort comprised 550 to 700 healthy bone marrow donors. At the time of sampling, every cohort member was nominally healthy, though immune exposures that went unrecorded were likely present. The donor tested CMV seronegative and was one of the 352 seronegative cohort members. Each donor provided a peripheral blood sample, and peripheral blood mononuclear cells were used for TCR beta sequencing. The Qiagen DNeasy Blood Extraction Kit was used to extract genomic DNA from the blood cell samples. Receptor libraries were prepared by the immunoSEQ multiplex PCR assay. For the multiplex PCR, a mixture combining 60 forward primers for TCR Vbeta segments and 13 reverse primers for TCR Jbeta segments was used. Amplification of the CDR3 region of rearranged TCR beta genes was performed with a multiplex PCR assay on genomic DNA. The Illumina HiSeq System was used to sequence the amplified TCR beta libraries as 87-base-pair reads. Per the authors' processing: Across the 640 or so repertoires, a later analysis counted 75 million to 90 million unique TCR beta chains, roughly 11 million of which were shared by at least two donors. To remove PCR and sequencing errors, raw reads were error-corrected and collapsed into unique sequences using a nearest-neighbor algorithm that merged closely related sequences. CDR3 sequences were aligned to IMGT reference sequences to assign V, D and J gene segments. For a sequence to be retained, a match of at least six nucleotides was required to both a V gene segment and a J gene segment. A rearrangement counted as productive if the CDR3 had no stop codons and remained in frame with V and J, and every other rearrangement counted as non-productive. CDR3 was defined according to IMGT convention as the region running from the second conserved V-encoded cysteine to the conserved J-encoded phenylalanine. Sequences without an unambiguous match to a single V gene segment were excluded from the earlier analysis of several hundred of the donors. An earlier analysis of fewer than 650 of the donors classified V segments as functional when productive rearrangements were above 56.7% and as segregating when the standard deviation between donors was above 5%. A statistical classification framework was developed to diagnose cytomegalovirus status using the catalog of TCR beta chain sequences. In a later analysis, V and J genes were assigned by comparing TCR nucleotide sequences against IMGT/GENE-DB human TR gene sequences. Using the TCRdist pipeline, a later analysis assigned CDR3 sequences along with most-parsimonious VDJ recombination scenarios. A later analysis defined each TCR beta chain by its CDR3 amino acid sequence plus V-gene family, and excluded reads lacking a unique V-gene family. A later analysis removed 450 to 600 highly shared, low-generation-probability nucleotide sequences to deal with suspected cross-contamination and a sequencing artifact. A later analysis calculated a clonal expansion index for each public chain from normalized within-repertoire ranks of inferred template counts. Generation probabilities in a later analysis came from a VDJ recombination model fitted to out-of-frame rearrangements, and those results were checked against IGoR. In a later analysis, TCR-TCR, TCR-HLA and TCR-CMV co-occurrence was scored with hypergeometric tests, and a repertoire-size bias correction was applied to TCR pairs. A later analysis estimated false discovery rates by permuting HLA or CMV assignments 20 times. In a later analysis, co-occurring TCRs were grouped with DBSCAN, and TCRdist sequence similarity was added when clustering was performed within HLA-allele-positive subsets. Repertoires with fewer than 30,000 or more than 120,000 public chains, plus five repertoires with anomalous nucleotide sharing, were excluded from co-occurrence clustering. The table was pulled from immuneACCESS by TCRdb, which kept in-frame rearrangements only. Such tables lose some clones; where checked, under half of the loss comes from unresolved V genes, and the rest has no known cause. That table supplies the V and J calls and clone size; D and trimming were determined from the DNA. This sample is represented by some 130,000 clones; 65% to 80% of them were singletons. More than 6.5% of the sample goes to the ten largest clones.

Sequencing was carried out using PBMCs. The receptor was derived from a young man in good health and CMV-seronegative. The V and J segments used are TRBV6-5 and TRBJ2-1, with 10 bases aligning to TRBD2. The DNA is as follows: TGTGCCAGCAGCCCTAGCGGGAGCTCCTACAATGAGCAGTTCTTC. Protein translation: CASSPSGSSYNEQFF.